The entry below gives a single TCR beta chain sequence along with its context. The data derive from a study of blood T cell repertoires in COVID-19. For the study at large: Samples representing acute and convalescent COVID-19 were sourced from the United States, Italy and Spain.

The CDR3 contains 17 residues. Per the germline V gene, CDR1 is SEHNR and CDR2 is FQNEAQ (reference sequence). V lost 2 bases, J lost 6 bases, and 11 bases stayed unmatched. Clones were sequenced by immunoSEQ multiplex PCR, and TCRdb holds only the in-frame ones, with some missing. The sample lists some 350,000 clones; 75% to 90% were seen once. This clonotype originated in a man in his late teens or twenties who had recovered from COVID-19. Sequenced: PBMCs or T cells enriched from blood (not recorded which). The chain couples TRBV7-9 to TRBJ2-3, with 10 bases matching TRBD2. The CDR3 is CASSLLRASGRGDTQYF. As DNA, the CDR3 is TGTGCCAGCAGCTTATTGAGGGCTAGCGGGAGAGGGGATACGCAGTATTTT.